This TCR beta chain was obtained from a study of radiotherapy plus CTLA-4 blockade in lung cancer. Study context: Across the patients, objective responses occurred in approximately 19%, and disease control in around 31%. Broader study findings: Dynamics of early blood T cell clones, together with interferon-beta, were reportedly the best predictors of response.

Those with chemo-refractory metastatic non-small-cell lung cancer were treated with focal radiation combined with CTLA-4 blockade using ipilimumab. This CDR3 comprises 15 residues. The V gene's germline CDR1 is SNHLY and CDR2 FYNNEI. V dropped 7 bases and J dropped 0 bases, with 16 bases sitting between them. Concerning this clone: The target antigen is unknown.

TCRdb's copy holds only in-frame clones and misses some; the assay was immunoSEQ multiplex PCR. This sample has about 49,000 clones, with 88% found just once. The sample was peripheral blood, taken from a patient treated with radiotherapy plus ipilimumab. The source of this sequence is a human donor with non-small cell lung cancer whose response to radiotherapy plus ipilimumab could not be evaluated. The chain has TRBV2 and TRBJ2-7; D is perhaps TRBD2 (6 bases). The CDR3 spells CASKIGGMSSYEQYF. CDR3 nucleotides: TGTGCCAGCAAAATCGGCGGGATGAGCTCCTACGAGCAGTACTTC.